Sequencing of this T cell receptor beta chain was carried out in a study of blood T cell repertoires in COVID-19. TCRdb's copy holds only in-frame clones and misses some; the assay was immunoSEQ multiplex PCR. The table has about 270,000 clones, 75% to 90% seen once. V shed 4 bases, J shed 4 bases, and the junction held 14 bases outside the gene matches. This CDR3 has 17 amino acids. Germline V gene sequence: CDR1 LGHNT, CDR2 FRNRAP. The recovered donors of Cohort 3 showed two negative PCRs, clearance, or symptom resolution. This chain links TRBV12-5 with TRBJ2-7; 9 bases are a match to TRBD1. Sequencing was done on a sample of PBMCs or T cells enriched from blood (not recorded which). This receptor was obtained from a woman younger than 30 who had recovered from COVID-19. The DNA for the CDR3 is TGTGCTAGTGGTTCGATACTACGACAGGGGGTGACATACGAGCAGTACTTC. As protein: CASGSILRQGVTYEQYF.